What follows describes a single T cell receptor beta chain. This CDR3 spans 13 amino acids. Germline V gene lookup returns CDR1 SGHTA and CDR2 FQGNSA. V lost 5 bases and J 6 bases, leaving 13 bases between the germline ends. This sample is drawn from a study of blood T cell repertoires in COVID-19. Original processing methods: Estimated nucleated cell counts came from reference gene primer amplification. TCRdb keeps only in-frame clones here, not all; method: immunoSEQ multiplex PCR. The V and J calls and clone size were taken over from that table, and D and trimming were inferred from the DNA. Here the sample spans under 200,000 clones, around 90% being singletons.

The source of this sequence is a man aged 60-69 years with acute or convalescent COVID-19. Input material: peripheral blood. The J gene is TRBJ1-2, the V gene TRBV7-2; D remains ambiguous. The DNA of the CDR3 is TGTGCCAGCAGCCTCGCCGGGATCGATGGCTACACCTTC. Protein: CASSLAGIDGYTF.